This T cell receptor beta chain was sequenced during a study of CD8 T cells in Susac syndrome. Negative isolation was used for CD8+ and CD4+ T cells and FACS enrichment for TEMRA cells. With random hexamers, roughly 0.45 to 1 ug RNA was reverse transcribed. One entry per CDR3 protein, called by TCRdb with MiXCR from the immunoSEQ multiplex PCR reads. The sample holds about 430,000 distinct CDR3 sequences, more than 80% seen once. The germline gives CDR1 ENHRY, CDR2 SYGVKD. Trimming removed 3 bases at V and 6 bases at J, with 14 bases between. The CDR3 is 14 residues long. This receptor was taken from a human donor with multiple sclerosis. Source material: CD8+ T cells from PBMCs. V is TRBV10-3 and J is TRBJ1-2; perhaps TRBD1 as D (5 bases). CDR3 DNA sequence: TGTGCCATCAGTGATATGGGTACAGGACATGGCTACACCTTC. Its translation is CAISDMGTGHGYTF.